This entry concerns a single TCR beta chain. In the study's own analysis: Estimation of nucleated cell counts was performed using reference gene primer amplification. The repertoire was sequenced with immunoSEQ multiplex PCR; TCRdb's copy has only in-frame clones and lacks some. The V and J calls and clone size come from that table; D and trimming were worked out from the DNA. The sample consists of more than 200,000 clones, 88% of them appearing once. The sample comes from a study of blood T cell repertoires in COVID-19. Study information: Sites across the United States, Italy and Spain contributed samples from acute and convalescent COVID-19. Sources were T cells, B-cell-depleted T cells, or PBMCs; the material itself was cDNA or gDNA.

Sequenced input: peripheral blood. The origin of this receptor is a man in his 70s with acute or convalescent COVID-19.

The CDR3: CASSLRGLAGGNEQFF. Here the CDR3 DNA reads TGTGCCAGCAGCTTAAGGGGACTAGCGGGAGGGAATGAGCAGTTCTTC. The chain couples TRBV7-3 to TRBJ2-1; 16 bases are a match to TRBD2. This CDR3 is 16 amino acids long. J was trimmed by 7 bases and V by 1 base; bases with no gene match: 1. Germline CDR1 and CDR2: SGHTA and FQGTGA.